This T cell receptor (beta chain) was found in a study of T cell responses to AZD1222 COVID-19 vaccine (dated by TCRdb to about 2021). Looking at the study overall: AZD1222 recipients given second doses at about 4 weeks or at about 12 weeks were pooled, since spike-specific TCR depth and breadth were not found to differ between the two schedules. TCR sequencing was performed for 230 to 250 trial participants, of whom roughly 200 were given two doses of AZD1222 and some 26 were given two doses of MenACWY control vaccine. Trial participants were enrolled by age into subgroups of 18-55, 56-69 and 70-plus years, and roughly 150, 30 and 60 TCR-sequenced participants, respectively, were included in these subgroups.

This clone was picked up one time. Its antigen has not been determined. The sample holds no much larger clone one base away, and base qualities are not on file. The V and J ends are trimmed by 2 bases and 5 bases, leaving 14 bases between them. From the germline V gene (reference sequence), CDR1 is SGHKS and CDR2 is YYEKEE. From cysteine to phenylalanine, the CDR3 is 15 amino acids long. This entry keeps only the CDR3 DNA: 45 bases, framed from base 1. Results and caveats for the whole study, not just this receptor: Nearly half of unique spike-specific TCRs reportedly recognized epitopes outside regions mutated in the B.1.351 and B.1.1.7 variants. Because no day 14 peak-response samples were available, repertoires were characterized only after the peak T cell response. The whole spike protein was spanned by vaccine-associated CD4 TCRs, and dominant responses were seen in regions 160-218 and 743-854. Participants were mostly white British, with more females than males. The authors suggested clonal diversity may have been underestimated. Conclusions about previously exposed vaccinees were limited because only six AZD1222 recipients were SARS-CoV-2 seropositive at baseline. After two AZD1222 doses, both the breadth and the depth of spike-specific TCRs were significantly higher than at day 0 and than in MenACWY recipients. The 56-69-year group was small, and its depth increase did not reach significance, likely because of low power.

The meaning of the sample's time point label: baseline before first vaccination. Vaccinee samples came from UK trials COV001 and COV002, including a single-blind randomized controlled phase 2/3 trial of AZD1222 (ChAdOx1 nCoV-19) in healthy adults. For TCRbeta chain sequencing, PBMC samples from trial participants were taken at day 0 and at day 28 after the second dose. The CDR3 regions of human TCRbeta chains were subjected to immunosequencing. The original methods were these. TCRs in the repertoires were matched against a reference library of SARS-CoV-2-specific TCRs that had been generated with the MIRA antigen-specificity platform. Breadth meant the fraction of unique TCRs that were SARS-CoV-2-associated, whereas depth meant the fraction of total T cells that were SARS-CoV-2-associated. Using the MIRA data, every spike-specific TCR was mapped to the spike region that the TCR reacted to and assigned to either a CD4 or a CD8 class. Log10-transformed breadth and depth values were compared by one-way ANOVA with Sidak's multiple comparisons tests. What TCRdb holds here is the immuneACCESS table cut down to in-frame rearrangements. Part of the clones is not present; checked against another copy, under half of the missing clones reflect an unresolved V gene, and the others are unexplained. For V, J and clone size, that table is used; D and trimming come from the DNA. This sample comprises around 95,000 clones, approximately 88% of them detected only once. The ten largest account for around 3% of the sample.

The sequence came from an adult in good health. Recombination connected TRBV5-5 to TRBJ2-1; confidence is insufficient to name the D gene. This sample comprised peripheral blood, obtained on day 0 of AZD1222 vaccination. The CDR3 reads as follows: CASSLSQLGNNEQFF. The DNA sequence is as follows: TGTGCCAGCAGCTTAAGTCAGTTGGGAAACAATGAGCAGTTCTTC.